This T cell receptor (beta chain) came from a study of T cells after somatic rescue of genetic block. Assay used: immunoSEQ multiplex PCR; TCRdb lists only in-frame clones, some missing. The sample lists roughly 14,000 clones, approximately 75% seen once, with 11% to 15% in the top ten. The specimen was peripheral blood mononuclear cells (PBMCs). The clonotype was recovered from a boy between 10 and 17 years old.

Here the CDR3 reads CALEWQWVGSNEQFF. The DNA of the CDR3 is TGTGCCTTGGAGTGGCAGTGGGTAGGGTCCAATGAGCAGTTCTTC. This chain joins TRBV30 and TRBJ2-1, with unresolved D. The V end lost 7 bases, the J end lost 6 bases, and 22 bases lay between the germline ends. The CDR3 totals 15 residues. Germline CDR1 is GTSNPN and CDR2 is SVGIG (reference sequence).